A single T cell receptor beta chain is shown here with its context. Its antigen is not yet known. This may stem from a read error, because a much larger clone lies one nucleotide away. The V and J ends are trimmed by 5 bases and 5 bases, leaving 15 bases between them. From cysteine to phenylalanine, the CDR3 is 14 amino acids long. The only DNA kept is the CDR3, 42 bases in frame from the first base. CDR1 is given as SGHTA and CDR2 as FQGTGA, both from the germline V gene. No patient had received any treatment before thyroid surgery. The study retrospectively analysed patient clinical samples collected from about 2012 to 2018 using T-cell receptor beta sequencing. Library creation used PCR. The instrument given in TCRdb is Illumina HiSeq 4000. High-throughput sequencing was used to profile the CDR3 region of the TCR beta-chain in every patient. Concerning the study's data processing: A classifier to discriminate distant-metastatic papillary thyroid cancer patients was built from CDR3 differences across clinicopathological groups. Repertoire diversity was assessed with the Shannon index, and tumor-blood repertoire similarity with the Morisita-Horn index. TCRdb took the public reads, trimmed them with fastp at Q25, ran MiXCR for clone calling and kept in-frame beta chains. TCRdb's processing, not the authors', yielded these V and J calls. The sample records 35,000 to 50,000 clones, roughly a fifth of which are singletons. The top ten hold 15% to 20% of the sample.

This entry belongs to a study of metastatic and nonmetastatic thyroid tumors (dated by TCRdb to the early 2020s). In terms of the full investigation: Repertoires were compared across peripheral blood and tumor or nodule tissue samples from malignant and benign thyroid patients. The full study reports these points: TCR beta diversity was reported as significantly higher in malignant tumors than in benign nodules, in both blood and tumor samples.

The receptor was isolated from a female donor with papillary thyroid cancer or a benign thyroid nodule (not recorded which). Some clones in this sample may be carry-over from other donors' samples. This receptor chain uses TRBV7-3 and TRBJ2-5; the best D guess is TRBD2, with 5 bases matching. The sequenced sample was blood. This receptor carries the CDR3 CASSLGGRFETQYF. The nucleotide sequence is TGTGCCAGCAGCCTCGGAGGTCGGTTCGAGACCCAGTACTTC.